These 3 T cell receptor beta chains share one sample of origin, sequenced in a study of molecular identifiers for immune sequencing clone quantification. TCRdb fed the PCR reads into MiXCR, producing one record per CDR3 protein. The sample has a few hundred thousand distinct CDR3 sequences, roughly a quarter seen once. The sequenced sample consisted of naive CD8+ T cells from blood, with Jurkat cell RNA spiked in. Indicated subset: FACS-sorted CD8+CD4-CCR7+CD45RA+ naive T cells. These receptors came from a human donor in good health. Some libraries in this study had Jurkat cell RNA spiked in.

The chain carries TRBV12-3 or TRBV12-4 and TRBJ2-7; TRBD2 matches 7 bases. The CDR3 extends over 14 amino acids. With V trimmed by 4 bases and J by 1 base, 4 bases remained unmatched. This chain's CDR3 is CASSSYGRSYEQYF. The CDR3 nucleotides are TGTGCCAGCAGTTCCTACGGGAGGTCCTACGAGCAGTACTTC.

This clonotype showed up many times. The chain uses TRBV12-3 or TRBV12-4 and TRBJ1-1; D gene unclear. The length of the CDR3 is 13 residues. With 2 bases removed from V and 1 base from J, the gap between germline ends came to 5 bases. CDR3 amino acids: CASSLQPNTEAFF. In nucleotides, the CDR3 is TGTGCCAGCAGTTTACAACCGAACACTGAAGCTTTCTTT.

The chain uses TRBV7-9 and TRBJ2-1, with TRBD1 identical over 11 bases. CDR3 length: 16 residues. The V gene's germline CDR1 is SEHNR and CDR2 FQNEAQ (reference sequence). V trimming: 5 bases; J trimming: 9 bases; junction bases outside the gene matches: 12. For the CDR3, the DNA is TGTGCCAGCAGCCCGTCCGGGACAGGGGGTACCCCTGAGCAGTTCTTC. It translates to CASSPSGTGGTPEQFF.